Sequencing of this T cell receptor beta chain was carried out in a study of chemoradiotherapy in HPV16-positive cancers. TCRdb's copy holds only in-frame clones and misses some; the assay was immunoSEQ multiplex PCR. The sample lists around 3,000 clones, approximately 90% seen once, with roughly 2.4% in the top ten. V gave up 5 bases and J gave up 5 bases, with 10 bases separating them. From germline, CDR1 is SEHNR and CDR2 FQNEAQ (reference sequence). The CDR3 has 14 amino acids. Study-level results: Functional assays defining HPV-specific T cells used only a couple of HPV16-positive patients. During treatment, candidate HPV-specific clones and E7-related motifs expanded in tumor. HPV-responsive T-cell expansion during chemoradiotherapy was linked to improved recurrence-free survival in HPV16-positive patients.

This clone was seen a single time. Its specificity is not known. V and J are TRBV7-9 and TRBJ1-6; TRBD1 might be the D (5 bases). This receptor was taken from a human donor with HPV-associated anogenital cancer. Sequenced material: tumor tissue, taken from a patient who underwent chemoradiotherapy. The CDR3 region has the DNA TGTGCCAGCAGCCTGGGAGGGGATAATTCACCCCTCCACTTT. This encodes CASSLGGDNSPLHF.